This T cell receptor (beta chain) was obtained from a study of post-analysis software for immune sequencing data. The wider study: Some patients lacked subtype; others had relapsing-remitting, secondary progressive or progressive-relapsing disease.

To note about this clonotype: Its antigen remains unknown.

Each TCR beta cDNA library carried unique molecular identifiers. T cells numbering about 1 to 11 million yielded some 500,000 cDNA molecules. TCRdb ran MiXCR on the PCR reads and lists one entry per CDR3 protein. The repertoire includes about 460,000 distinct CDR3 sequences, roughly 45% of them detected once, and about 12% sits in the top ten. Regarding the study as a whole: F measure showed strong co-clustering of same-batch samples. Normalized Chao1 diversity was significantly reduced in patients versus controls.

This TCR was recovered from a girl between 5 and 17 years old with multiple sclerosis. Sample: blood.

CDR3 in DNA: TGTGCCAGCACGACAGGGGACTACGAGCAGTACTTC. This encodes CASTTGDYEQYF. The V gene is TRBV6-2 or TRBV6-3, the J gene TRBJ2-7, with 8 bases that match TRBD1. With 7 bases clipped from V and 3 bases from J, the junction kept 2 bases outside the gene matches. The germline V gene encodes CDR1 MNHEY and CDR2 SVGEGT. The CDR3 covers 12 residues.